A selection of T cell receptor beta chains follows, all from one sample in a study of T cell responses to AZD1222 COVID-19 vaccine. The protocol was immunoSEQ multiplex PCR, while the TCRdb copy is restricted to in-frame clones and leaves out a portion. This sample carries 140,000 to 150,000 clones, around 89% of them seen once, and the ten largest clones take roughly 1.7%. Source: peripheral blood, taken on day 0 of AZD1222 vaccination. Receptor source: an adult in good health. Both conserved end residues are part of each CDR3. A D gene is named only where the DNA matches it firmly. The size entry is marked missing in some rows and otherwise reads once, few, many or a size class.

J gene,V gene,clone size,D gene,CDR3 DNA,CDR3 protein
TRBJ2-3,TRBV11-3,NA,TRBD2,TGTGCCAGCAGCTCTCCGGGACTAGCGGGAGGAGCAGATACGCAGTATTTT,CASSSPGLAGGADTQYF
TRBJ2-3,TRBV30,NA,NA,TGTGCCTGGACCAGGGGAACAGATACGCAGTATTTT,CAWTRGTDTQYF
TRBJ1-2,TRBV28,NA,TRBD1,TGTGCCAGCCGCCAACCTCCGGGACAGGGGAACGGCTACACCTTC,CASRQPPGQGNGYTF
TRBJ1-2,TRBV19,once,TRBD1,TGTGCCAGTAGTACATTCATCACCCGGGACAGGAAGAGTGGCTACACCTTC,CASSTFITRDRKSGYTF
TRBJ1-6,TRBV7-8,once,NA,TGTGCCAGCAGCCTCCGGGGAGGGGCCAATAATTCACCCCTCCACTTT,CASSLRGGANNSPLHF
TRBJ1-1,TRBV2,NA,TRBD1,TGTGCCAGCAGGGACAGGGAGAACACTGAAGCTTTCTTT,CASRDRENTEAFF
TRBJ2-1,TRBV29-1,NA,NA,TGCAGCGTTGAGCTTGAGGTCGGGCTAGCGAACTTTTTCTTCCTCAATGAGCAGTTCTTC,CSVELEVGLANFFFLNEQFF
TRBJ2-7,TRBV25-1,few,NA,TGTGCCAGCAGTGACCCCACCGAGTCCTACGAGCAGTACTTC,CASSDPTESYEQYF
TRBJ2-2,TRBV7-6,NA,TRBD1,TGTGCCAGCAGCTTAGGTGGGACAGGGGGCACCGGGGAGCTGTTTTTT,CASSLGGTGGTGELFF
TRBJ1-5,TRBV27,NA,NA,TGTGCCAGCAGTTTATTGGGGGGTGGCCAGCCCCAGCATTTT,CASSLLGGGQPQHF
TRBJ1-5,TRBV12-5,NA,NA,TGTGCTAGTGGTTTCTTTCCGGGACAACAGCCCCAGCATTTT,CASGFFPGQQPQHF
TRBJ1-4,TRBV19,NA,TRBD1,TGTGCCAGCACTGGAGGGGACAGGGTTTTTTCTCGTCATGAAAAACTGTTTTTT,CASTGGDRVFSRHEKLFF
TRBJ2-3,TRBV7-6,NA,NA,TGTGCCAGCAGCTTAGCGTTAGCTGCGACAGGAGGCACAGATACGCAGTATTTT,CASSLALAATGGTDTQYF
TRBJ1-1,TRBV5-1,NA,TRBD1,TGCGCCAGCAGCCGACAGGGAGAGAGCACTGAAGCTTTCTTT,CASSRQGESTEAFF
TRBJ2-2,TRBV6-6,NA,TRBD1,TGTGCCAGCGACAGGGGGTACACCGGGGAGCTGTTTTTT,CASDRGYTGELFF
TRBJ1-1,TRBV28,NA,NA,TGTGCCAGCAGTAACCGACGGGCTGAAGCTTTCTTT,CASSNRRAEAFF
TRBJ1-2,TRBV10-2,NA,NA,TGCGCCAGCAGTGAAGGGGGGCGGGGAGCTAACTATGGCTACACCTTC,CASSEGGRGANYGYTF